Described below is a single TCR beta chain sequence and its context. Its matching antigen is unknown. The data originate from a study of STAT5B mutations in CD4+ large granular lymphocyte leukemia. The wider study: Healthy donors showed HLA-associated enrichment of the CDR3 'QG' motif. Whole-study results and caveats: Top patient clones used TRBV06 genes more often: 8/27 versus 2/35 in controls.

CDR1 and CDR2 from the germline V gene are SQVTM and ANQGSEA. CDR3 length: 14 residues. V lost 6 bases, J lost 7 bases, and 8 bases stayed unmatched. Source study methods: Productive clonotypes were detectable down to 2.59 x 10-5 frequency. Method: immunoSEQ multiplex PCR; TCRdb's copy keeps in-frame clones and lacks some. V and J calls and clone size follow that table, whereas D and trimming were derived from the DNA. The sample holds 35,000 to 45,000 clones, around 85% seen once. Material: CD4+ T cells from blood buffy coats. This sequence was found in a human donor in good health. The chain has TRBV29-1 and TRBJ2-1, with TRBD1 identical over 11 bases. CDR3 in amino acids: CSVRGQGAANEQFF. DNA for the CDR3: TGCAGCGTCCGAGGACAGGGGGCGGCGAATGAGCAGTTCTTC.